Listed below are T cell receptor beta chains from one sample, sequenced in a study of T cells expressing NK-cell markers. Reprocessing the 5' RACE reads, TCRdb reports a single entry for every CDR3 protein and omits DNA. The listing contains about 21,000 distinct CDR3 sequences. Input material: blood T cells: a sorted CD56 or NKG2C T cell subset, CD4+ or CD8+ T cells, or bulk PBMC T cells (not recorded which). All receptors come from a man aged 18 to 69 in good health. Each CDR3 is given with its conserved first and last residue. Clone size appears in some rows only: once, few, many, or a class for an expanded clone.

abundance: .
v_gene: TRBV30
j_gene: TRBJ1-1
CDR3aa: CAWSKFLNTEAFF

abundance: .
v_gene: TRBV20-1
j_gene: TRBJ2-3
CDR3aa: CSASSATHTQYF

abundance: .
v_gene: TRBV11-2
j_gene: TRBJ2-3
CDR3aa: CASSPGTSGGTDTQYF

abundance: .
v_gene: TRBV7-8
j_gene: TRBJ2-2
CDR3aa: CASSITGEDTGELFF

abundance: medium-sized
v_gene: TRBV6-1
j_gene: TRBJ2-7
CDR3aa: CASSEGLDRNYEQYF

abundance: .
v_gene: TRBV6-2/TRBV6-3
j_gene: TRBJ1-2
CDR3aa: CASTSADGYTF

abundance: .
v_gene: TRBV30
j_gene: TRBJ2-1
CDR3aa: CAWSAGSSSYNEQFF

abundance: .
v_gene: TRBV12-3/TRBV12-4
j_gene: TRBJ2-7
CDR3aa: CASSPPASYEQYF

abundance: .
v_gene: TRBV7-2
j_gene: TRBJ1-2
CDR3aa: CASTTRAGGDYGYTF

abundance: .
v_gene: TRBV29-1
j_gene: TRBJ1-2
CDR3aa: CSVGGILTNHYTF

abundance: .
v_gene: TRBV27
j_gene: TRBJ2-1
CDR3aa: CASSVISGVINEQFF

abundance: .
v_gene: TRBV20-1
j_gene: TRBJ2-7
CDR3aa: CRRDATSYEQYF

abundance: .
v_gene: TRBV4-1
j_gene: TRBJ1-1
CDR3aa: CASSQGSIPTEAFF

abundance: .
v_gene: TRBV10-2
j_gene: TRBJ1-5
CDR3aa: CASSESGTANQPQHF

abundance: .
v_gene: TRBV27
j_gene: TRBJ2-4
CDR3aa: CASSLSVVPGRNIQYF

abundance: .
v_gene: TRBV6-1
j_gene: TRBJ2-3
CDR3aa: CASSERTTDTQYF

abundance: .
v_gene: TRBV7-9
j_gene: TRBJ2-3
CDR3aa: CASSTSGGAIPTDTQYF

abundance: .
v_gene: TRBV7-2
j_gene: TRBJ2-5
CDR3aa: CASSLFAGVETQYF

abundance: .
v_gene: TRBV20-1
j_gene: TRBJ2-3
CDR3aa: CSAGGGVGDRTTDTQYF

abundance: .
v_gene: TRBV5-1
j_gene: TRBJ1-1
CDR3aa: CASSDRQGGTEAFF

abundance: .
v_gene: TRBV20-1
j_gene: TRBJ1-4
CDR3aa: CSARDQGSSDEKLFF

abundance: .
v_gene: TRBV6-2/TRBV6-3
j_gene: TRBJ2-1
CDR3aa: CASNPGTIYNEQFF

abundance: .
v_gene: TRBV15
j_gene: TRBJ2-3
CDR3aa: CATSRGDRDTDTQYF

abundance: .
v_gene: TRBV7-2
j_gene: TRBJ1-5
CDR3aa: CASSASGLNNQPQHF

abundance: .
v_gene: TRBV20-1
j_gene: TRBJ2-3
CDR3aa: CSAEIAGGHVDTQYF

abundance: .
v_gene: TRBV7-2
j_gene: TRBJ2-3
CDR3aa: CASSLEVDTQYF

abundance: .
v_gene: TRBV5-1
j_gene: TRBJ1-3
CDR3aa: CASSSSGSGNTIYF

abundance: .
v_gene: TRBV7-2
j_gene: TRBJ2-3
CDR3aa: CASGVAAGRVDTQYF

abundance: .
v_gene: TRBV5-1
j_gene: TRBJ1-2
CDR3aa: CASSLEPGGYGYTF

abundance: .
v_gene: TRBV4-3
j_gene: TRBJ2-7
CDR3aa: CASSSHGSGGSHEQYF

abundance: .
v_gene: TRBV12-3/TRBV12-4
j_gene: TRBJ2-3
CDR3aa: CASSPGVTSGTDTQYF

abundance: .
v_gene: TRBV20-1
j_gene: TRBJ2-5
CDR3aa: CSAGPWAGRETQYF

abundance: .
v_gene: TRBV30
j_gene: TRBJ1-2
CDR3aa: CAWSVEAAYGYTF

abundance: .
v_gene: TRBV5-5
j_gene: TRBJ2-3
CDR3aa: CASSSWGVSTDTQYF

abundance: .
v_gene: TRBV4-3
j_gene: TRBJ2-1
CDR3aa: CASSQDGGSSYNEQFF

abundance: .
v_gene: TRBV28
j_gene: TRBJ2-6
CDR3aa: CASSLWGQDNSGANVLTF

abundance: .
v_gene: TRBV10-3
j_gene: TRBJ1-2
CDR3aa: CAISESLTGQLSLSYTF